Described below is a single TCR beta chain sequence and its context. This specimen comes from a study of blood T cell repertoires in COVID-19. Study at large: Samples came from the United States, Italy and Spain, spanning acute and convalescent COVID-19.

Per the original data handling: Amplifying reference gene primers gave estimates of nucleated cell counts. TCRdb keeps only in-frame clones here, not all; method: immunoSEQ multiplex PCR. Clonal size and the V and J genes are those of that table, whereas D and trimming came from the DNA. Counted here are over 350,000 clones, around 90% occurring once; the ten biggest clones make up 1.2%. Recovered status in Cohort 3 required two negative PCRs, clearance, or symptom resolution. The length of the CDR3 is 14 residues. V shed 2 bases and J shed 5 bases, with 12 bases lying between them. Germline V gives CDR1 LNHDA, CDR2 SQIVND (reference sequence).

Sequenced sample: PBMCs or T cells enriched from blood (not recorded which). The V gene is TRBV19, the J gene TRBJ1-1; perhaps TRBD1 as D (5 bases). The sequence was obtained from a young woman who had recovered from COVID-19. CDR3: CASSIRFRGTEAFF. The CDR3 DNA follows: TGTGCCAGTAGTATAAGGTTTAGGGGTACTGAAGCTTTCTTT.